This record covers a single T cell receptor (beta chain). For recovered donors of Cohort 3, there were two negative PCRs, clearance, or symptom resolution. The data are from a study of blood T cell repertoires in COVID-19. Produced via immunoSEQ multiplex PCR; TCRdb's table is partial and in-frame only. The top ten hold roughly 17% of the sample, which has over 150,000 clones, 70% to 85% seen once. V lost 2 bases to trimming and J lost 7 bases, with 15 bases between them. Germline V gene lookup returns CDR1 WNHNN and CDR2 SYGVQD (reference sequence). The CDR3 runs to 15 residues. This sequence was found in a woman aged 50 to 65 who had recovered from COVID-19. The sample consisted of PBMCs or T cells enriched from blood (not recorded which). This sequence joins TRBV10-1 and TRBJ2-1; D is unresolved. Here the CDR3 DNA reads TGCGCCAGCAGTGAGGGCCAGGCGAGAAGTAATGAGCAGTTCTTC. Its protein is CASSEGQARSNEQFF.